This T cell receptor beta chain was retrieved from a study of blood T cell repertoires in COVID-19. Study-wide background: Sample material is recorded as cDNA or gDNA derived from T cells, B-cell-depleted T cells, or PBMCs.

Data came from immunoSEQ multiplex PCR; TCRdb stores just in-frame clones and leaves some out. The table has 200,000 to 250,000 clones, 60% to 85% seen once. V was clipped by 8 bases and J by 5 bases; unmatched bases: 6. This CDR3 region has 12 residues. Germline-derived CDR1 and CDR2 are SGHRS and YFSETQ. This TCR was recovered from a woman between 70 and 85 years old with acute or convalescent COVID-19. The chain couples TRBV5-1 to TRBJ2-5, with 7 bases fitting TRBD2. The sample was peripheral blood. The CDR3 nucleotides read TGCGCCAGTAAAATGGGGGGGGAGACCCAGTACTTC. It is translated as CASKMGGETQYF.